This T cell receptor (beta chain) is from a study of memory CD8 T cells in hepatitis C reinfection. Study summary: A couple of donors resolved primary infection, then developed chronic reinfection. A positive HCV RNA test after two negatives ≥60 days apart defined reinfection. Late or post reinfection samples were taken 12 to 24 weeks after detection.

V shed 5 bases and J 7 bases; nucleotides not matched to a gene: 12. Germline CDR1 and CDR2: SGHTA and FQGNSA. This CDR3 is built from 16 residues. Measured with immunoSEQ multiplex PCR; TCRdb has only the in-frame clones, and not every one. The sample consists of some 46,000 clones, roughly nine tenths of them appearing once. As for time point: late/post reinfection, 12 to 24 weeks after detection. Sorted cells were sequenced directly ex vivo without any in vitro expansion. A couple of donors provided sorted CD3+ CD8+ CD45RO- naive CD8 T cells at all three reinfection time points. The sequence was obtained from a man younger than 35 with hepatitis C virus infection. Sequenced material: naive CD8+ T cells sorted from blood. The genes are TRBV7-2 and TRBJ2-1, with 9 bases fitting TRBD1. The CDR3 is CASSVPQGAGTNEQFF. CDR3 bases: TGTGCCAGCAGCGTGCCACAGGGGGCAGGTACTAATGAGCAGTTCTTC.